This entry lists 8 T cell receptor beta chains sequenced from one sample in a study of T cell changes during pregnancy in multiple sclerosis. Here immunoSEQ multiplex PCR was the method, and the copy in TCRdb shows in-frame clones only, minus some. The sample consists of 49,000 or so clones, around 94% of them appearing once. The sequenced sample was CD4+ T cells from peripheral blood mononuclear cells, obtained in the second trimester of pregnancy. The source is a female donor in good health, enrolled as a control in a pregnancy study.

The gene calls are TRBV19 and TRBJ2-2; TRBD1 matches at 10 bases. From germline, CDR1 is LNHDA and CDR2 SQIVND (reference sequence). CDR3 length: 18 residues. The J segment lost 8 bases and the V segment lost 3 bases, leaving 15 bases of the junction unmatched. CDR3 nucleotide sequence: TGTGCCAGTAGTATTTTCGGCCGGGACAGGGGATCGTATGGGGAGCTGTTTTTT. Encoded protein: CASSIFGRDRGSYGELFF.

This sequence joins TRBV9 and TRBJ2-1; 13 positions match TRBD2. There are 17 residues in the CDR3. V trimming: 4 bases; J trimming: 7 bases; junction bases outside the gene matches: 11. The germline CDR1 and CDR2 sequences are SGDLS and YYNGEE. CDR3 residues: CASSTRTSGGSGNEQFF. The CDR3 DNA sequence: TGTGCCAGCAGCACGAGGACTAGCGGGGGATCCGGGAATGAGCAGTTCTTC.

The genes are TRBV18 and TRBJ2-3; 7 nucleotides agree with TRBD1. V gave up 5 bases and J gave up 1 base; unmatched junction bases: 6. This CDR3 comprises 15 residues. Germline values: CDR1 KGHSH, CDR2 LQKENI. The CDR3 DNA is TGTGCCAGCTCAATGGGACAGACCCGCACAGATACGCAGTATTTT. Its protein product is CASSMGQTRTDTQYF.

The rearrangement joins TRBV13 to TRBJ2-5; 7 positions match TRBD2. CDR3 length: 15 residues. After removal of 5 bases from V and 3 bases from J, the junction contained 9 bases not matched to a gene. Germline V lookup: CDR1 PRHDT, CDR2 FYEKMQ (reference sequence). CDR3 in amino acids: CASSRIGLAEETQYF. CDR3 bases: TGTGCCAGCAGCCGGATCGGGCTAGCGGAAGAGACCCAGTACTTC. Based on the CDR3 plus reference TRBV13 and TRBJ2-5, the full variable domain is AAGVIQSPRHLIKEKRETATLKCYPIPRHDTVYWYQQGPGQDPQFLISFYEKMQSDKGSIPDRFSAQQFSDYHSELNMSSLELGDSALYFCASSRIGLAEETQYFGPGTRLLVL.

The genes are TRBV7-2 and TRBJ2-3, with D unresolved. This CDR3 spans 14 amino acids. Trimming took 5 bases from V and 0 from J, leaving 9 bases between them. In germline, CDR1 is SGHTA, CDR2 FQGNSA. The CDR3 DNA reads as TGTGCCAGCAGCCCGCTCAGTAGCACAGATACGCAGTATTTT. It is translated as CASSPLSSTDTQYF.

The chain couples TRBV11-2 to TRBJ1-2; D not certain. Per the germline V gene, CDR1 is SGHAT and CDR2 is FQNNGV. This CDR3 is built from 14 residues. V was cut by 5 bases and J by 0 bases, with 10 bases left in between. DNA of the CDR3: TGTGCCAGCAGCCAGCTTCTAGCTAACTATGGCTACACCTTC. Encoded protein: CASSQLLANYGYTF.

J is TRBJ1-5 and V is TRBV6-1, with a weak D call TRBD1 (5 bases). The CDR3 consists of 14 residues. Germline V lookup: CDR1 MNHNS, CDR2 SASEGT. The V end lost 2 bases, the J end lost 7 bases, and 12 bases lay between the germline ends. The chain's CDR3 is CASSERGGGQPQHF. The CDR3 DNA reads as TGTGCCAGCAGTGAACGGGGGGGTGGGCAGCCCCAGCATTTT.

This chain links TRBV21-1 with TRBJ1-1. TRBV21-1 constitutes a pseudogene. This CDR3 comprises 19 residues. CDR3 region: CASSKATYGRVRLATEAFF. The CDR3 nucleotides read TGTGCCAGCAGCAAAGCGACGTATGGGAGGGTAAGGTTGGCCACTGAAGCTTTCTTT.